The present entry profiles one TCR beta chain with its context. Germline CDR1 reads SEHNR; CDR2 reads FQNEAQ (reference sequence). V was clipped by 5 bases and J by 5 bases; unmatched bases: 7. This CDR3 comprises 16 residues. The data were produced by immunoSEQ multiplex PCR, yet TCRdb's version contains in-frame clones alone and is incomplete. Among around 560,000 clones listed, approximately 96% were seen once. This record belongs to a study of shared clonotypes between healthy human individuals. CD8 cells regarded as naive lacked CD45RO, were positively chosen for CCR7, and omitted terminally differentiated effector memory CD45RA+ cells.

Specimen: naive CD8+ T cells sorted from blood. The sequence came from a woman between 25 and 40 years old in good health. The chain couples TRBV7-9 to TRBJ2-1; 12 bases are shared with TRBD2. Written as DNA, the CDR3 is TGTGCCAGCAGCCCCTCGACTAGCGGGAGCCACAATGAGCAGTTCTTC. Translating gives CASSPSTSGSHNEQFF.